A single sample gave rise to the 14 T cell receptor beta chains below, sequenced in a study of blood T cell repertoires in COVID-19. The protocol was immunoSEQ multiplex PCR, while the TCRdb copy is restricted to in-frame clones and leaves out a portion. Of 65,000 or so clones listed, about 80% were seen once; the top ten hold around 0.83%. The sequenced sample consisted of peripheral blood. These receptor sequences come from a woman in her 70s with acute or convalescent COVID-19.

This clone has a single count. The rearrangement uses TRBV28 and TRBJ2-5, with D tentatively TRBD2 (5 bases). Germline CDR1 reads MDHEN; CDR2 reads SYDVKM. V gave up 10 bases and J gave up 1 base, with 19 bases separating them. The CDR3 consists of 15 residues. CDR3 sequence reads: CATNPGSGFQETQYF. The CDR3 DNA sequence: TGTGCCACCAACCCAGGATCGGGGTTCCAAGAGACCCAGTACTTC.

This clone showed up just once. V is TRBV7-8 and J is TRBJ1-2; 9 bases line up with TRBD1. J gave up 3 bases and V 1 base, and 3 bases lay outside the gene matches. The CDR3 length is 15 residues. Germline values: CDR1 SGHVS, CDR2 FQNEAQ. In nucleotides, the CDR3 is TGTGCCAGCAGCTTAGTCAGGACAGGGGACTATGGCTACACCTTC. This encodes CASSLVRTGDYGYTF.

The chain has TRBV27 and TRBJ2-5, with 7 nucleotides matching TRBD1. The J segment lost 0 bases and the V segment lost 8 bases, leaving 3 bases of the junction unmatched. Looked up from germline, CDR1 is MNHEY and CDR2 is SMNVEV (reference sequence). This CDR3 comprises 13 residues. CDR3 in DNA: TGTGCCAGCCGACAGGGATACCAAGAGACCCAGTACTTC. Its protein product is CASRQGYQETQYF.

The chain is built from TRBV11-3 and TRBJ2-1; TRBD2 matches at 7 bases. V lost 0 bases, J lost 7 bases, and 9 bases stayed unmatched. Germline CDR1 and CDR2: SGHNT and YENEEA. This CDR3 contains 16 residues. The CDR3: CASSLDAGVKGNEQFF. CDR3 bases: TGTGCCAGCAGCTTAGACGCGGGAGTGAAGGGGAATGAGCAGTTCTTC.

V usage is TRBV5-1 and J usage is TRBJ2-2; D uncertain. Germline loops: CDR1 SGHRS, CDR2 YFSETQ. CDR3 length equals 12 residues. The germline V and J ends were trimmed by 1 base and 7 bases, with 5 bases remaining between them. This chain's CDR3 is CASSLSHGELFF. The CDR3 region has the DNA TGCGCCAGCAGCTTGAGCCACGGGGAGCTGTTTTTT. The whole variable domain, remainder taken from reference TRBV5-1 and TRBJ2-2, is KAGVTQTPRYLIKTRGQQVTLSCSPISGHRSVSWYQQTPGQGLQFLFEYFSETQRNKGNFPGRFSGRQFSNSRSEMNVSTLELGDSALYLCASSLSHGELFFGEGSRLTVL.

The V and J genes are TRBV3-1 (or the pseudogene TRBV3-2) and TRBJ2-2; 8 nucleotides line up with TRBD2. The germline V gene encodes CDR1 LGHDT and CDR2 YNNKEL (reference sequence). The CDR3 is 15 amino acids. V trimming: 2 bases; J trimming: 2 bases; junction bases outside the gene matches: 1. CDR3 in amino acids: CASSQTSGNTGELFF. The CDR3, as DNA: TGTGCCAGCAGCCAAACTAGCGGAAACACCGGGGAGCTGTTTTTT.

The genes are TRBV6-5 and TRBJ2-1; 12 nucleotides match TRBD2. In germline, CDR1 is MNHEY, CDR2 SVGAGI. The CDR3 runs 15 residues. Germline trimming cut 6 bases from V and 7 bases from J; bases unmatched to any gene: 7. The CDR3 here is CASSSTSGRRNEQFF. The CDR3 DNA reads TGTGCCAGCAGCTCGACTAGCGGGAGACGGAATGAGCAGTTCTTC.

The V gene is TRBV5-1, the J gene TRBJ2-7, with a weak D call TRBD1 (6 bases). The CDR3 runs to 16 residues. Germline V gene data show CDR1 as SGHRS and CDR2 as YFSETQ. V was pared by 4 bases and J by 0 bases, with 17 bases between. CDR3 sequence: CASSPRPTTGSYEQYF. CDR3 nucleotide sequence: TGCGCCAGCAGCCCGCGCCCTACGACAGGCTCCTACGAGCAGTACTTC.

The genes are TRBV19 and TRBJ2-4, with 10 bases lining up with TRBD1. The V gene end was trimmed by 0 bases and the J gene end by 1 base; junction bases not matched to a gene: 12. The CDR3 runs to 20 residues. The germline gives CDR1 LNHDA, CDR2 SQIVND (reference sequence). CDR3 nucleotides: TGTGCCAGTAGTATAGATGGCACTGGACAGGGGGAGCCGGCCAAAAACATTCAGTACTTC. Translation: CASSIDGTGQGEPAKNIQYF.

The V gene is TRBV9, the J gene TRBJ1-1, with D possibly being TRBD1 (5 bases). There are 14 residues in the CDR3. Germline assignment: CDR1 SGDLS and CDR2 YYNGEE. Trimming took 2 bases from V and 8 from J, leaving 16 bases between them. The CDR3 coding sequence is TGTGCCAGCAGCGTCCGACCCTCAGGGAGGGAAGCTTTCTTT. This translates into CASSVRPSGREAFF.

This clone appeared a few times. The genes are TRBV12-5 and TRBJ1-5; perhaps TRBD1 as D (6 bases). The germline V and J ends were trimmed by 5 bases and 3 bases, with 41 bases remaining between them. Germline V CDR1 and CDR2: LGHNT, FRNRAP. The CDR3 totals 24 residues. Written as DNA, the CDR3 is TGTGCTAGTGGTCTGAGGGGGAGGGCCCGCAAGAACCTAAACTCCCTAAGGATCAATCAGCCCCAGCATTTT. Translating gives CASGLRGRARKNLNSLRINQPQHF.

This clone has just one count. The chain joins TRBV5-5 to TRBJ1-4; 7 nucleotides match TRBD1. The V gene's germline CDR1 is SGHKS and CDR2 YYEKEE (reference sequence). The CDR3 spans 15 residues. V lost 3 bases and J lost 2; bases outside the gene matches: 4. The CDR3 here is CASSSRQGTNEKLFF. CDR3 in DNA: TGTGCCAGCAGCTCCCGACAGGGCACTAATGAAAAACTGTTTTTT.

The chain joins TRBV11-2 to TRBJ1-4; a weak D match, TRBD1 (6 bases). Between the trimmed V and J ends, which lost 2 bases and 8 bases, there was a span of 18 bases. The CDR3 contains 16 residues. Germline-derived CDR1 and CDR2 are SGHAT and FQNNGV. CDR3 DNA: TGTGCCAGCAGCTTAAGAAACTCAGGGGTTCTCGAAAAACTGTTTTTT. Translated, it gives CASSLRNSGVLEKLFF.

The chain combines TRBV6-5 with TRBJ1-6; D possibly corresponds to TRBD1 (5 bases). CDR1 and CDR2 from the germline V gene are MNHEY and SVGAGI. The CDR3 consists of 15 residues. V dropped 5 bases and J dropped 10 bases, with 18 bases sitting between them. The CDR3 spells CASSPTVPQASPLHF. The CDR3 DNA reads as TGTGCCAGCAGTCCGACAGTCCCCCAGGCATCACCCCTCCACTTT.